This TCR beta chain came from a study of CD8 T cells in Susac syndrome. cDNA came from about 0.5 to 1 ug RNA primed by random hexamers. Coverage of TCR beta CDR3 amplification by immunoSEQ multiplex PCR extended to 54 Vbeta and 13 Jbeta. TCRdb re-called the immunoSEQ multiplex PCR reads through MiXCR, storing one row per CDR3 protein. The sample shows 210,000 or so distinct CDR3 sequences, roughly nine tenths of them seen only once. Sequencing of TCR beta was carried out in blood CD8+ and CD4+ T cells. Negative isolation yielded the CD8+ and CD4+ T cells, while FACS enriched the TEMRA cells. The CDR3 length is 18 residues. Germline CDR1 and CDR2: SGHNT and YYREEE (reference sequence). The V end lost 1 base, the J end lost 4 bases, and 23 bases lay between the germline ends.

This chain connects TRBV5-4 to TRBJ1-1, with D perhaps TRBD1 (5 bases). This sequence originates from a human donor with multiple sclerosis. The specimen was CD8+ T cells from PBMCs. CDR3 region: CASSLSSGRGPPSTEAFF. DNA for the CDR3: TGTGCCAGCAGCTTGTCCTCTGGACGGGGCCCACCTAGCACTGAAGCTTTCTTT.